The 22 T cell receptor beta chains presented below share a single source sample, sequenced in a study of sequential checkpoint blockade in melanoma. Treatment described: randomized to nivolumab then ipilimumab (arm A) or the reverse (arm B). Sequencing was performed with immunoSEQ multiplex PCR; in TCRdb, only in-frame clones are kept and a portion is missing. This table has about 12,000 clones, about 28% appearing once. Sequenced here: tumor tissue (inferred from file names), sampled from a patient given nivolumab and ipilimumab in sequence. These receptors originate from a human donor with melanoma.

The V and J genes are TRBV19 and TRBJ1-2, with D possibly being TRBD1 (6 bases). Germline values: CDR1 LNHDA, CDR2 SQIVND (reference sequence). Trimming took 0 bases from V and 4 from J, leaving 9 bases between them. The CDR3 length is 14 residues. The CDR3 protein is CASSIDRTVYGYTF. The CDR3 bases are TGTGCCAGTAGTATAGATAGGACAGTCTATGGCTACACCTTC.

This clone occurred many times. The chain has TRBV23-1 and TRBJ2-1, with no clear D. TRBV23-1 is placed among ORFs of uncertain function. This CDR3 has 13 residues. V gave up 6 bases and J gave up 9 bases, with 15 bases separating them. Here the CDR3 DNA reads TGCGCCAGCAGCCAAGCCCAGTGGGTTGAGCAGTTCTTC. Encoded protein: CASSQAQWVEQFF.

This clone was counted between two and nine times. The V gene is TRBV11-3, the J gene TRBJ2-5; 10 bases fit TRBD1. The CDR3 is 16 residues long. V was clipped by 6 bases and J by 0 bases; unmatched bases: 7. CDR1 and CDR2 from the germline V gene are SGHNT and YENEEA. The CDR3 DNA follows: TGTGCCAGCAGTTATCCGGGACAGGGGTACCAAGAGACCCAGTACTTC. Its translation: CASSYPGQGYQETQYF.

This clone occurred once. CDR3 in DNA: TGTGCCAGCAGCAACGCGGGGGTGTGGCGTGAGCAGTTCTTC. The encoded protein is CASSNAGVWREQFF. The rearrangement joins TRBV11-3 to TRBJ2-1; 7 bases agree with TRBD2. Looked up from germline, CDR1 is SGHNT and CDR2 is YENEEA. Germline trimming cut 5 bases from V and 9 bases from J; bases unmatched to any gene: 10. This CDR3 is 14 amino acids long.

The sample holds many counts of this clone. This chain uses TRBV9 with TRBJ2-3; TRBD2 matches at 14 bases. The ends lost 4 bases at V and 1 base at J; junction bases unmatched: 2. The CDR3 has 16 residues. CDR1 SGDLS and CDR2 YYNGEE come from the germline V gene. The DNA for the CDR3 is TGTGCCAGCAGCACGGGACTAGCGGGGGGCACAGATACGCAGTATTTT. This encodes CASSTGLAGGTDTQYF.

This clone has a handful of counts. The chain combines TRBV6-7 with TRBJ1-5, with D unresolved. TRBV6-7 is treated as an ORF (open reading frame) with a function not yet certain. Trimming took off 11 bases at V and 0 bases at J, with 17 bases between the two ends. The CDR3 has 15 residues. CDR3 residues: CASRPQYYSNQPQHF. The DNA of the CDR3 is TGTGCCTCCCGACCGCAGTATTATAGCAATCAGCCCCAGCATTTT.

As DNA, the CDR3 is TGTGCCAGCAGTCCCCGAAGGTGGGGGGTCAACTATGGCTACACCTTC. Its protein is CASSPRRWGVNYGYTF. The J gene is TRBJ1-2, the V gene TRBV25-1; tentative D call: TRBD1 (5 bases). Trimming left V 5 bases short and J 2 bases short, with 18 bases between. The CDR3 loop spans 16 amino acids. Germline V lookup: CDR1 MGHDK, CDR2 SYGVNS.

V and J are TRBV11-3 and TRBJ1-2; D remains ambiguous. This CDR3 comprises 15 residues. Germline-derived CDR1 and CDR2 are SGHNT and YENEEA. V dropped 3 bases and J dropped 9 bases, with 20 bases sitting between them. DNA of the CDR3: TGTGCCAGCAGCTTGTTCCGGGAGAGGATGATACGCTACACCTTC. Its protein product is CASSLFRERMIRYTF.

The chain employs TRBV13 and TRBJ2-5; 7 positions agree with TRBD2. This CDR3 is built from 15 residues. V dropped 4 bases and J dropped 0; count of bases not matched to a gene: 5. Germline lookup yields CDR1 PRHDT and CDR2 FYEKMQ (reference sequence). CDR3 in DNA: TGTGCCAGCAGCTCCCCCAGCGGGGACCAAGAGACCCAGTACTTC. Encoded protein: CASSSPSGDQETQYF.

The chain is built from TRBV18 and TRBJ2-3; D is uncertain. V gave up 2 bases and J gave up 3 bases, with 9 bases separating them. The CDR3 runs to 14 residues. Germline values: CDR1 KGHSH, CDR2 LQKENI. The chain's CDR3 is CASSPGVDTDTQYF. The DNA of the CDR3 is TGTGCCAGCTCACCAGGGGTTGATACAGATACGCAGTATTTT.

The chain carries TRBV19 and TRBJ1-1, with 11 bases matching TRBD1. V lost 4 bases, J lost 1 base, and 2 bases stayed unmatched. In germline, CDR1 is LNHDA, CDR2 SQIVND (reference sequence). The CDR3 length is 15 residues. The CDR3 DNA follows: TGTGCCAGTAGTACCGGACAGGGGGCGAACACTGAAGCTTTCTTT. Translated: CASSTGQGANTEAFF.

This rearrangement joins TRBV19 to TRBJ2-5; 9 bases fit TRBD1. Germline V gene sequence: CDR1 LNHDA, CDR2 SQIVND (reference sequence). The CDR3 spans 15 residues. The J segment lost 4 bases and the V segment lost 2 bases, leaving 5 bases of the junction unmatched. CDR3 coding DNA: TGTGCCAGTAGTATAACTCCGGGACAGGGAGAGACCCAGTACTTC. Translation gives CASSITPGQGETQYF.

A single count supports this clone. The chain uses TRBV19 and TRBJ1-1; no firm D call. V was cut by 2 bases and J by 1 base, with 5 bases left in between. This CDR3 spans 13 amino acids. The germline V gene encodes CDR1 LNHDA and CDR2 SQIVND (reference sequence). The CDR3 DNA reads TGTGCCAGTAGTATAAAAGAGAACACTGAAGCTTTCTTT. This sequence encodes CASSIKENTEAFF.

This clone was observed a few times. The chain employs TRBV19 and TRBJ2-6; D is unresolved. V shed 9 bases and J shed 1 base, with 13 bases lying between them. CDR1 is LNHDA, CDR2 SQIVND, per germline (reference sequence). The CDR3 has 15 amino acids. The chain's CDR3 is CASTLGYSGANVLTF. CDR3 in DNA: TGTGCCAGCACCCTAGGATATTCTGGGGCCAACGTCCTGACTTTC.

The chain has TRBV7-7 and TRBJ2-3; D gene ambiguous. V was cut by 3 bases and J by 2 bases, with 9 bases left in between. The CDR3 runs 14 residues. Looked up from germline, CDR1 is SSHAT and CDR2 is FNYEAQ (reference sequence). The CDR3 DNA follows: TGTGCCAGCAGCTTGGAACAGACCACAGATACGCAGTATTTT. Encoded protein: CASSLEQTTDTQYF.

This clone was seen many times. The chain joins TRBV11-3 to TRBJ2-3; 8 positions agree with TRBD2. J was trimmed by 0 bases and V by 3 bases; bases with no gene match: 8. Germline lookup yields CDR1 SGHNT and CDR2 YENEEA. This CDR3 comprises 17 residues. CDR3 sequence: CASSFGGGNPSTDTQYF. In nucleotides, the CDR3 is TGTGCCAGCAGCTTTGGCGGGGGGAATCCTAGCACAGATACGCAGTATTTT.

The sample holds a few counts of this clone. The chain couples TRBV15 to TRBJ2-5; D possibly matches TRBD1 or TRBD2 (5 bases each). Trimming left V 4 bases short and J 1 base short, with 13 bases between. Looked up from germline, CDR1 is LNHNV and CDR2 is YYDKDF (reference sequence). The CDR3 spans 15 residues. The CDR3 nucleotides are TGTGCCACCAGCAAAGAGGGGCATACCCAAGAGACCCAGTACTTC. The encoded protein is CATSKEGHTQETQYF. The variable domain in full, with the rest retrieved from reference TRBV15 and TRBJ2-5, is DAMVIQNPRYQVTQFGKPVTLSCSQTLNHNVMYWYQQKSSQAPKLLFHYYDKDFNNEADTPDNFQSRRPNTSFCFLDIRSPGLGDTAMYLCATSKEGHTQETQYFGPGTRLLVL.

This chain connects TRBV14 to TRBJ2-1; perhaps TRBD2 as D (5 bases). Germline lookup yields CDR1 SGHDN and CDR2 FVKESK. There are 12 residues in the CDR3. With 3 bases removed from V and 8 bases from J, the gap between germline ends came to 8 bases. The CDR3 is CASSQDFDEQFF. The CDR3 coding sequence is TGTGCCAGCAGCCAGGACTTTGATGAGCAGTTCTTC. Together with reference TRBV14 and TRBJ2-1, the CDR3 gives the full variable domain: EAGVTQFPSHSVIEKGQTVTLRCDPISGHDNLYWYRRVMGKEIKFLLHFVKESKQDESGMPNNRFLAERTGGTYSTLKVQPAELEDSGVYFCASSQDFDEQFFGPGTRLTVL.

The J gene is TRBJ2-1, the V gene TRBV18, with D maybe TRBD2 (5 bases). Trimming removed 3 bases at V and 4 bases at J, with 16 bases between. The CDR3 covers 16 residues. CDR1 KGHSH and CDR2 LQKENI come from the germline V gene. CDR3 in DNA: TGTGCCAGCTCACCGAGGGCCTTTGCTGGGTACAATGAGCAGTTCTTC. It is translated as CASSPRAFAGYNEQFF. Combining the CDR3 with reference TRBV18 and TRBJ2-1 gives the whole variable domain NAGVMQNPRHLVRRRGQEARLRCSPMKGHSHVYWYRQLPEEGLKFMVYLQKENIIDESGMPKERFSAEFPKEGPSILRIQQVVRGDSAAYFCASSPRAFAGYNEQFFGPGTRLTVL.

With regard to this clone: Read coverage stops 1 residue before the CDR3 terminus; the germline J gene supplies the remainder. This chain connects TRBV6-1 to TRBJ2-7; no reliable D call. V dropped 0 bases and J dropped 4 bases, with 7 bases sitting between them. This CDR3 has 13 amino acids. The germline V gene has CDR1 MNHNS and CDR2 SASEGT. The CDR3 DNA, read in part, is TGTGCCAGCAGTGAAGCGCTGAGGTACGAGCAGTAC. Residues: CASSEALRYEQY. The whole CDR3 reads CASSEALRYEQYF.

This clone was detected a few times. The CDR3 sequence: CASSPRQGSKGELFF. The CDR3 DNA sequence: TGTGCCAGCAGCCCGCGACAGGGGTCGAAAGGGGAGCTGTTTTTT. V and J are TRBV7-6 and TRBJ2-2, with 8 bases fitting TRBD1. This CDR3 is 15 amino acids long. Germline V gives CDR1 SGHVS, CDR2 FNYEAQ. J lost 8 bases, V lost 5 bases, and 10 bases had no gene match.

At least ten counts were recorded for this clone. The chain uses TRBV9 and TRBJ2-5; D ambiguous. Germline values: CDR1 SGDLS, CDR2 YYNGEE. The CDR3 loop spans 13 amino acids. Trimming left V 1 base short and J 2 bases short, with 6 bases between. In DNA, the CDR3 is TGTGCCAGCAGCGTAACCTTTCAAGAGACCCAGTACTTC. Protein sequence: CASSVTFQETQYF.